The 18 T cell receptor beta chains below all came from one sample that was sequenced in a study of memory CD4+ T cells and cytomegalovirus serostatus. Single viable CD3+CD4+CD8-CD45RO+ cells were sorted as the memory CD4+ T cells. Here immunoSEQ multiplex PCR was the method, and the copy in TCRdb shows in-frame clones only, minus some. Among approximately 40,000 clones listed, 76% were seen once. The sequencing sample was made of memory CD4+ T cells from blood. All receptors derive from an adult in good health and CMV-seronegative.

The rearrangement links TRBV7-2 to TRBJ1-6, with 7 bases that match TRBD1. From germline, CDR1 is SGHTA and CDR2 FQGNSA. The CDR3 contains 18 residues. V lost 4 bases to trimming and J lost 2 bases; unmatched junction nucleotides: 11. CDR3 loop: CASSSQTGISPYNSPLHF. CDR3 bases: TGTGCCAGCAGCTCCCAGACAGGGATTTCCCCCTATAATTCACCCCTCCACTTT.

The chain combines TRBV5-4 with TRBJ2-3, with D possibly TRBD2 on 5 matching bases. This CDR3 spans 16 amino acids. Trimming removed 0 bases from V and 5 bases from J, with 16 bases in between. In germline, CDR1 is SGHNT, CDR2 YYREEE (reference sequence). The CDR3 sequence: CASSLEPTRYQDTQYF. CDR3 nucleotide sequence: TGTGCCAGCAGCTTGGAGCCAACTAGGTATCAAGATACGCAGTATTTT.

The chain has TRBV7-6 and TRBJ2-7; 9 positions agree with TRBD1. The CDR3 covers 17 residues. Germline V CDR1 and CDR2: SGHVS, FNYEAQ. J gave up 0 bases and V 4 bases, and 10 bases lay outside the gene matches. CDR3 sequence reads: CASSSTPGTGSSYEQYF. CDR3 nucleotide sequence: TGTGCCAGCAGCTCCACTCCGGGGACAGGGAGCTCCTACGAGCAGTACTTC. Filled out from reference TRBV7-6 and TRBJ2-7, the complete variable domain reads GAGVSQSPRYKVTKRGQDVALRCDPISGHVSLYWYRQALGQGPEFLTYFNYEAQQDKSGLPNDRFSAERPEGSISTLTIQRTEQRDSAMYRCASSSTPGTGSSYEQYFGPGTRLTVT.

The chain joins TRBV15 to TRBJ2-7, with D unresolved. The V end lost 5 bases, the J end lost 2 bases, and 10 bases lay between the germline ends. CDR3 length: 13 amino acids. Germline V lookup: CDR1 LNHNV, CDR2 YYDKDF (reference sequence). The CDR3 sequence is CATSLTLAYEQYF. The CDR3 region has the DNA TGTGCCACCAGCCTGACATTAGCCTACGAGCAGTACTTC.

The table lists this clone with a few counts. The chain is built from TRBV19 and TRBJ1-4; D gene unclear. CDR1 and CDR2 (germline): LNHDA, SQIVND (reference sequence). Trimming removed 7 bases at V and 2 bases at J, with 11 bases between. This CDR3 region has 14 residues. The CDR3 is CASMSSHTNEKLFF. CDR3 DNA sequence: TGTGCCAGTATGTCGAGTCATACTAATGAAAAACTGTTTTTT.

J is TRBJ2-2 and V is TRBV5-1; unclear D gene. Germline CDR1 is SGHRS and CDR2 is YFSETQ. The CDR3 totals 13 residues. Trimming stripped 0 bases from V and 4 bases from J, with 4 bases between. The chain's CDR3 is CASSLGSTGELFF. CDR3 bases: TGCGCCAGCAGCTTGGGTAGCACCGGGGAGCTGTTTTTT.

In DNA, the CDR3 is TGTGCCAGCAGAAAACAGGGGTGGGACACCATATATTTT. Translation: CASRKQGWDTIYF. V gene TRBV6-5 combines with J gene TRBJ1-3, with 7 bases matching TRBD1. Germline trimming cut 6 bases from V and 8 bases from J; bases unmatched to any gene: 7. Germline V CDR1 and CDR2: MNHEY, SVGAGI. CDR3 length equals 13 residues.

In its sample, this clone was seen once. CDR3 protein: CASSPTPTGVEAFF. The CDR3 DNA reads as TGTGCCAGCAGCCCGACCCCGACAGGGGTTGAAGCTTTCTTT. J is TRBJ1-1 and V is TRBV5-6; 8 nucleotides line up with TRBD1. The CDR3 has 14 residues. With 4 bases clipped from V and 7 bases from J, the junction kept 9 bases outside the gene matches. Looked up from germline, CDR1 is SGHDT and CDR2 is YYEEEE.

The chain combines TRBV11-2 with TRBJ2-7; 8 bases fit TRBD1. This CDR3 region has 14 residues. Trimming cost V 4 bases and J 3 bases; bases outside gene matches: 5. Per germline, CDR1 SGHAT and CDR2 FQNNGV. The CDR3 nucleotides are TGTGCCAGCAGCTCCGGACAGGGTTACTACGAGCAGTACTTC. The encoded protein is CASSSGQGYYEQYF.

This chain links TRBV28 with TRBJ1-2; TRBD1 matches at 7 bases. There are 15 residues in the CDR3. The junction had 9 bases not matched to a gene; V was cut back by 2 bases and J by 6 bases. The germline V gene encodes CDR1 MDHEN and CDR2 SYDVKM. CDR3 in DNA: TGTGCCAGCAGTTTAGCTACGGGAGGGGGCAATGGCTACACCTTC. Its translation is CASSLATGGGNGYTF.

The V gene is TRBV6-5, the J gene TRBJ1-2; a weak D match, TRBD1 (5 bases). The CDR3 loop spans 13 amino acids. V lost 2 bases to trimming and J lost 3 bases, with 7 bases between them. Germline CDR1 reads MNHEY; CDR2 reads SVGAGI. The CDR3 sequence is CASSYKTDYGYTF. CDR3 DNA sequence: TGTGCCAGCAGTTACAAGACAGACTATGGCTACACCTTC.

The chain couples TRBV4-1 to TRBJ2-5, with 9 positions matching TRBD2. CDR1 and CDR2 (germline): MGHRA, YSYEKL. The CDR3 totals 15 residues. Trimming removed 2 bases from V and 2 bases from J; junction bases left unmatched: 3. The CDR3 sequence: CASSQRLAVQETQYF. CDR3 sequence (DNA): TGCGCCAGCAGCCAAAGACTAGCGGTACAAGAGACCCAGTACTTC.

This clone is medium-sized within its sample. V gene TRBV4-1 combines with J gene TRBJ1-2; D unresolved. Trimming stripped 0 bases from V and 7 bases from J, with 9 bases between. The germline CDR1 and CDR2 sequences are MGHRA and YSYEKL. The CDR3 contains 13 residues. The CDR3, as DNA: TGCGCCAGCAGCCAAGATATTGTACGTGGCTACACCTTC. Its protein product is CASSQDIVRGYTF.

V is TRBV6-5 and J is TRBJ1-5, with D possibly TRBD1 on 5 matching bases. Germline V gene data show CDR1 as MNHEY and CDR2 as SVGAGI. The CDR3 is 15 residues long. V lost 4 bases, J lost 4 bases, and 14 bases lay in between. CDR3 residues: CASSSRGGVNQPQHF. Here the CDR3 DNA reads TGTGCCAGCAGTTCCCGGGGGGGGGTAAATCAGCCCCAGCATTTT.

This clone was detected only a few times. The chain is built from TRBV5-1 and TRBJ1-1; the D gene is possibly TRBD1 (5 bases). V dropped 0 bases and J dropped 4 bases, with 10 bases sitting between them. The CDR3 runs 14 residues. In germline, CDR1 is SGHRS, CDR2 YFSETQ. CDR3 amino acids: CASSLGAGSTEAFF. CDR3 DNA: TGCGCCAGCAGCTTGGGGGCAGGGAGCACTGAAGCTTTCTTT.

The gene calls are TRBV7-6 and TRBJ2-1; 8 bases are a match to TRBD2. CDR3 length equals 15 residues. V lost 1 base, J lost 6 bases, and 5 bases stayed unmatched. From germline, CDR1 is SGHVS and CDR2 FNYEAQ. CDR3 amino acids: CASSLGGGSFNEQFF. The CDR3 DNA reads as TGTGCCAGCAGCTTAGGCGGGGGGAGCTTCAATGAGCAGTTCTTC.

The chain links TRBV11-3 to TRBJ2-5, with D uncertain. CDR1 and CDR2 (germline): SGHNT, YENEEA. This CDR3 comprises 13 residues. Trimming left V 1 base short and J 4 bases short, with 7 bases between. The CDR3 region has the DNA TGTGCCAGCAGCTTAGGGATCAGAGAGACCCAGTACTTC. It specifies CASSLGIRETQYF.

V gene TRBV10-2 combines with J gene TRBJ2-1, with D maybe TRBD2 (6 bases). Trimming cost V 7 bases and J 4 bases, with 11 bases left between them. This CDR3 has 13 residues. Germline values: CDR1 WSHSY, CDR2 SAAADI. The DNA for the CDR3 is TGCGCCAGCAAAACTAGCAGTTACAATGAGCAGTTCTTC. It encodes CASKTSSYNEQFF.